This entry is about one TCR beta chain. The sample originates from a study of blood T cell repertoires in COVID-19. The repertoire was sequenced with immunoSEQ multiplex PCR; TCRdb's copy has only in-frame clones and lacks some. The data contain roughly 39,000 clones, around nine tenths of them seen just once; the ten biggest clones take up more than 7%. The receptor's source is a woman aged 70-85 years with acute or convalescent COVID-19. Sequenced material: peripheral blood.

CDR3: CASRLGQNTGELFF. As DNA, the CDR3 is TGTGCCAGCAGGTTGGGACAGAACACCGGGGAGCTGTTTTTT. The chain combines TRBV6-5 with TRBJ2-2, with D possibly TRBD1 on 6 matching bases. Trimming left V 6 bases short and J 1 base short, with 9 bases between. CDR1 is MNHEY, CDR2 SVGAGI, per germline. The CDR3 has 14 residues.